These T cell receptor beta chains were read from a single sample in a study of ipilimumab plus nivolumab after autologous stem cell transplantation. Here immunoSEQ multiplex PCR was the method, and the copy in TCRdb shows in-frame clones only, minus some. This table has around 17,000 clones, about 65% appearing once. The input for sequencing was PBMCs, taken in a trial of ipilimumab plus nivolumab as post-transplant consolidation. The receptors here all came from a male donor with diffuse large B-cell lymphoma. Both conserved end residues are part of each CDR3. The D gene is left open where the match is weak. A clone size is listed for some rows: how often the clone was seen (once, few, many), or a class if it is expanded.

clone size,J gene,V gene,D gene,CDR3 protein,CDR3 DNA
.,TRBJ1-1,TRBV18,TRBD1,CASSRTGDNTEAFF,TGTGCCAGCTCACGGACAGGGGATAACACTGAAGCTTTCTTT
.,TRBJ1-2,TRBV27,.,CASSSADGFYGYTF,TGTGCCAGCAGTTCAGCCGACGGATTCTATGGCTACACCTTC
.,TRBJ2-7,TRBV7-2,.,CASASRDTPYEQYF,TGTGCCAGCGCAAGCAGGGATACGCCCTACGAGCAGTACTTC
once,TRBJ1-1,TRBV18,.,CASSPPAGLNTEAFF,TGTGCCAGCTCACCACCGGCAGGACTGAACACTGAAGCTTTCTTT
.,TRBJ1-5,TRBV30,.,CAWEGGAGNQPQHF,TGTGCCTGGGAGGGGGGCGCGGGCAATCAGCCCCAGCATTTT
.,TRBJ2-1,TRBV7-2,TRBD2,CASSYSGGVDEQFF,TGTGCCAGCAGCTATAGCGGGGGGGTAGATGAGCAGTTCTTC
few,TRBJ2-7,TRBV10-3,.,CAISDRSGRGPSGEQYF,TGTGCCATCAGTGACCGATCAGGGAGGGGGCCCTCGGGGGAGCAGTACTTC
.,TRBJ2-1,TRBV27,.,CASSQRDLSYNEQFF,TGTGCCAGCAGTCAACGGGACCTTTCCTACAATGAGCAGTTCTTC
.,TRBJ2-5,TRBV7-2,TRBD2,CASSLVGRGRAWETQYF,TGTGCCAGCAGCTTAGTTGGGCGCGGGAGGGCCTGGGAGACCCAGTACTTC
.,TRBJ2-7,TRBV7-2,.,CASSPLEVRGKQYF,TGTGCCAGCAGCCCCCTCGAGGTCCGGGGGAAGCAGTACTTC
.,TRBJ2-7,TRBV10-3,.,CAISEGSGRFYEQYF,TGTGCCATCAGTGAAGGTAGCGGACGCTTCTACGAGCAGTACTTC
.,TRBJ2-2,TRBV30,TRBD1,CAWSSGGNTGELFF,TGTGCCTGGAGTTCAGGGGGCAACACCGGGGAGCTGTTTTTT
.,TRBJ2-1,TRBV11-1,TRBD1,CASSMDRGRNEQFF,TGTGCCAGCAGCATGGACAGGGGAAGGAATGAGCAGTTCTTC
.,TRBJ1-6,TRBV29-1,.,CSVEVSDNSPLHF,TGCAGCGTTGAAGTGAGTGATAATTCACCCCTCCACTTT
.,TRBJ1-2,TRBV2,.,CASSEEGSANYGYTF,TGTGCCAGCAGTGAAGAGGGATCAGCTAACTATGGCTACACCTTC
.,TRBJ2-7,TRBV2,TRBD1,CARLGWQGVGYEQYF,TGTGCCAGATTGGGCTGGCAGGGGGTAGGGTACGAGCAGTACTTC
.,TRBJ2-2,TRBV19,TRBD1,CASRDPGQVNTGELFF,TGTGCCAGTAGAGACCCGGGACAGGTGAACACCGGGGAGCTGTTTTTT
.,TRBJ2-1,TRBV5-1,TRBD2,CASSLGLAGVGEQFF,TGCGCCAGCAGCCTAGGACTAGCGGGAGTAGGTGAGCAGTTCTTC
few,TRBJ2-7,TRBV19,TRBD1,CASNPGQGNNYEQYF,TGTGCCAGTAATCCCGGACAGGGAAATAACTACGAGCAGTACTTC
.,TRBJ1-2,TRBV14,.,CASSPGQFGYTF,TGTGCCAGCAGCCCAGGACAGTTTGGCTACACCTTC
.,TRBJ2-1,TRBV5-1,TRBD2,CASSPSGLAGGNEQFF,TGCGCCAGCAGCCCCAGTGGACTAGCGGGAGGGAATGAGCAGTTCTTC
.,TRBJ1-2,TRBV19,.,CASSPRTGNYGYTF,TGTGCCAGTAGTCCCCGGACCGGCAACTATGGCTACACCTTC